What follows describes a single T cell receptor beta chain. Its specificity is not known. Distinct nucleotide sequences in the sample also encode this CDR3. The sample belongs to a study of shared clonotypes between healthy human individuals. Overall study results and limits: The low donor count limited represented genetic and exposure-history diversity.

Assay used: immunoSEQ multiplex PCR; TCRdb lists only in-frame clones, some missing. This table has some 2.3 million clones, approximately 93% appearing once. Sequences were obtained from naive CD4+ T cells from PBMCs. Subset indicated: CD45RA+ positively selected. The TCR sequence derives from a young man in good health. Some clones in this sample may be carry-over from other donors' samples.

CDR3 sequence: CSVGSGVNTGELFF. CDR3 nucleotide sequence: TGCAGCGTTGGGTCGGGGGTCAACACCGGGGAGCTGTTTTTT. V and J are TRBV29-1 and TRBJ2-2, with D possibly TRBD2 on 6 matching bases. The CDR3 totals 14 residues. The V and J ends lost 4 bases and 2 bases respectively, with 11 bases between them. CDR1 and CDR2 from the germline V gene are SQVTM and ANQGSEA.